These 9 T cell receptor beta chains share one sample of origin, sequenced in a study of blood T cell repertoires in COVID-19. The assay was immunoSEQ multiplex PCR, and TCRdb's table has in-frame clones only and misses some. The table lists around 150,000 clones, 82% of them singletons. Source material: peripheral blood. All receptors derive from a woman over 75 with acute or convalescent COVID-19.

The chain combines TRBV11-3 with TRBJ2-7, with TRBD1 identical over 9 bases. Germline V CDR1 and CDR2: SGHNT, YENEEA. The CDR3 sequence is 14 residues long. The ends lost 6 bases at V and 9 bases at J; junction bases unmatched: 12. CDR3 bases: TGTGCCAGCAGAAAACGGGACAGGGCATTGGGGCAGTACTTC. Amino acid sequence: CASRKRDRALGQYF.

The chain is built from TRBV28 and TRBJ1-2; 7 positions agree with TRBD1. The length of the CDR3 is 18 residues. Germline values: CDR1 MDHEN, CDR2 SYDVKM. Trimming cost V 4 bases and J 0 bases; bases outside gene matches: 14. CDR3 DNA: TGTGCCAGCAGTTCAGCAGGGGACAGAGCCACCTCTAACTATGGCTACACCTTC. Translated, it gives CASSSAGDRATSNYGYTF.

This clone occurred a few times. The rearrangement joins TRBV27 to TRBJ2-7; 8 bases map to TRBD2. V shed 4 bases, J shed 2 bases, and the junction held 7 bases outside the gene matches. This CDR3 comprises 15 residues. Germline assignment: CDR1 MNHEY and CDR2 SMNVEV (reference sequence). This CDR3 reads CASSSLQRGTYEQYF. The DNA of the CDR3 is TGTGCCAGCAGTTCCCTACAGCGGGGGACCTACGAGCAGTACTTC.

The chain recombines TRBV11-2 with TRBJ2-7; D is unclear. There are 12 residues in the CDR3. V lost 3 bases, J lost 6 bases, and 9 bases lay in between. Germline CDR1 and CDR2: SGHAT and FQNNGV. In DNA, the CDR3 is TGTGCCAGCAGCTTCGGAGTTCGCGAGCAGTACTTC. Protein sequence: CASSFGVREQYF.

The chain is built from TRBV19 and TRBJ1-2; a weak D match, TRBD1 (6 bases). In germline, CDR1 is LNHDA, CDR2 SQIVND (reference sequence). Trimming pared 5 bases from V and 5 bases from J, leaving 21 bases between. This CDR3 spans 16 amino acids. Written as DNA, the CDR3 is TGTGCCAGTAGTCCACCAGGGGAAGCGGCTAGATATGGCTACACCTTC. Protein sequence: CASSPPGEAARYGYTF.

This clone was counted a single time. V is TRBV6-5 and J is TRBJ2-7; TRBD2 agrees at 13 bases. The CDR3 has 15 amino acids. V was pared by 6 bases and J by 6 bases, with 8 bases of the junction left unmatched. Germline CDR1 is MNHEY and CDR2 is SVGAGI. CDR3 sequence (DNA): TGTGCCAGCAGCTCATTGACTAGCGGGAGGAGCGAGCAGTACTTC. Translating it yields CASSSLTSGRSEQYF.

V is TRBV7-2 and J is TRBJ2-1, with 9 bases identical to TRBD1. J gave up 0 bases and V 2 bases, and 11 bases lay outside the gene matches. The germline gives CDR1 SGHTA, CDR2 FQGNSA. The CDR3 runs to 19 residues. CDR3 coding DNA: TGTGCCAGCAGCTTATACAATCTTGGACAGGGGAGCTCCTACAATGAGCAGTTCTTC. It is translated as CASSLYNLGQGSSYNEQFF.

The chain has TRBV11-2 and TRBJ2-5; TRBD2 might be the D (5 bases). From germline, CDR1 is SGHAT and CDR2 FQNNGV. V was trimmed by 5 bases and J by 2 bases, leaving 15 bases between them. The CDR3 runs to 15 residues. CDR3 bases: TGTGCCAGCAGCCCCACTAGTCTCTTTCAAGAGACCCAGTACTTC. Its translation is CASSPTSLFQETQYF.

V and J are TRBV5-1 and TRBJ2-7, with D perhaps TRBD1 (7 bases). Trimming pared 1 base from V and 3 bases from J, leaving 14 bases between. The V gene's germline CDR1 is SGHRS and CDR2 YFSETQ. This CDR3 has 15 amino acids. CDR3 sequence (DNA): TGCGCCAGCAGCTTGAACCCAGGGGGGTTCTACGAGCAGTACTTC. Encoded protein: CASSLNPGGFYEQYF.